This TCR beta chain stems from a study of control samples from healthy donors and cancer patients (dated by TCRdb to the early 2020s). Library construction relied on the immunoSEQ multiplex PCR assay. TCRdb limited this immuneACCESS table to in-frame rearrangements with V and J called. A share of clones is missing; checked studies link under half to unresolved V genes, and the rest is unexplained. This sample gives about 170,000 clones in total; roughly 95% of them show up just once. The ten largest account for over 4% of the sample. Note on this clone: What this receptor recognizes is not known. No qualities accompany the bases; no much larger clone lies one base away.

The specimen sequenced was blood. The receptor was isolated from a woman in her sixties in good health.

The DNA is TGCGCCAGCAGCCAAGATTACAATTCTGGAAACACCATATATTTT. It codes for CASSQDYNSGNTIYF. This chain joins TRBV4-3 to TRBJ1-3; no D segment can be confidently identified. From the cysteine through the phenylalanine, the CDR3 covers 15 amino acids. The kept DNA is CDR3 alone, 45 bases in frame from the first base. The germline V gene gives CDR1 as LGHNA and CDR2 as YSLEER. Trimming removed 0 bases from V and 1 base from J, leaving 7 bases between the germline ends.